Below, 24 T cell receptor beta chains from the same sample are listed, as sequenced in a study of shared clonotypes between healthy human individuals. Generated by immunoSEQ multiplex PCR, the TCRdb table keeps only in-frame clones and is missing some. The sample has about 2.4 million clones, 93% seen once. The specimen was naive CD4+ T cells from PBMCs. Subset: CD45RA+ positively selected. The receptors originated from a man aged 18 to 30 in good health. Some clones in this sample may be carry-over from other donors' samples.

The chain recombines TRBV6-6 with TRBJ1-2; tentatively, D is TRBD1 (6 bases). The CDR3 runs to 13 residues. CDR1 and CDR2 (germline): MNHNY, SVGAGI (reference sequence). V was shortened by 6 bases and J by 8 bases, with 16 bases between the two germline ends. CDR3 sequence: CASRMAGGRGYTF. CDR3 DNA sequence: TGTGCCAGCAGGATGGCGGGGGGCAGGGGCTACACCTTC.

This rearrangement joins TRBV19 to TRBJ1-2; TRBD1 matches at 11 bases. CDR3 size: 16 residues. V lost 3 bases and J lost 4; bases outside the gene matches: 7. The germline CDR1 and CDR2 sequences are LNHDA and SQIVND (reference sequence). CDR3 amino acids: CASSIWDRGLSYGYTF. CDR3 in DNA: TGTGCCAGTAGTATCTGGGACAGGGGGTTAAGCTATGGCTACACCTTC. The variable domain in full, completed from reference TRBV19 and TRBJ1-2, reads DGGITQSPKYLFRKEGQNVTLSCEQNLNHDAMYWYRQDPGQGLRLIYYSQIVNDFQKGDIAEGYSVSREKKESFPLTVTSAQKNPTAFYLCASSIWDRGLSYGYTFGSGTRLTVV.

This chain connects TRBV18 to TRBJ1-5; no clear D. Germline V gene lookup returns CDR1 KGHSH and CDR2 LQKENI. The length of the CDR3 is 13 residues. Trimming took off 4 bases at V and 4 bases at J, with 8 bases between the two ends. In DNA form, the CDR3 reads TGTGCCAGCTCACACTACCGAAATCAGCCCCAGCATTTT. Its protein product is CASSHYRNQPQHF.

The chain is built from TRBV9 and TRBJ2-5; D may be TRBD2 (5 bases). This CDR3 has 12 amino acids. Germline values: CDR1 SGDLS, CDR2 YYNGEE. The V gene lost 4 bases and the J gene lost 2 bases, with 6 bases spanning the gap. CDR3 amino acids: CASSREQETQYF. The DNA of the CDR3 is TGTGCCAGCAGCCGGGAACAAGAGACCCAGTACTTC.

This clone was counted only a few times. This CDR3 is also generated by other DNA sequences in the sample. V usage is TRBV11-2 and J usage is TRBJ2-2; D is perhaps TRBD2 (5 bases). CDR1 is SGHAT and CDR2 is FQNNGV in the germline V gene. V lost 1 base to trimming and J lost 4 bases, with 7 bases between them. This CDR3 is built from 14 residues. In DNA form, the CDR3 reads TGTGCCAGCAGCTTAGGGGCGGGCACCGGGGAGCTGTTTTTT. It translates to CASSLGAGTGELFF.

Turning to this clone: Other DNA sequences in this specimen translate into the identical CDR3. The rearrangement joins TRBV5-1 to TRBJ2-5; 8 bases are a match to TRBD2. Losses at the gene ends were 1 base for V and 2 bases for J; bases not matched to a gene: 1. The germline CDR1 and CDR2 sequences are SGHRS and YFSETQ. CDR3 length equals 14 residues. The CDR3, as DNA: TGCGCCAGCAGCTTGACTAGCGGACAAGAGACCCAGTACTTC. Translating gives CASSLTSGQETQYF.

The chain recombines TRBV5-6 with TRBJ2-1; 9 bases are shared with TRBD2. Germline-derived CDR1 and CDR2 are SGHDT and YYEEEE. The V gene end was trimmed by 4 bases and the J gene end by 7 bases; junction bases not matched to a gene: 12. CDR3 length: 16 amino acids. DNA of the CDR3: TGTGCCAGCAGCCCCCCAGGTAGCGGGAGATTGAATGAGCAGTTCTTC. Translation: CASSPPGSGRLNEQFF. Together with reference TRBV5-6 and TRBJ2-1, the CDR3 gives the full variable domain: DAGVTQSPTHLIKTRGQQVTLRCSPKSGHDTVSWYQQALGQGPQFIFQYYEEEERQRGNFPDRFSGHQFPNYSSELNVNALLLGDSALYLCASSPPGSGRLNEQFFGPGTRLTVL.

The chain employs TRBV7-8 and TRBJ2-1; D uncertain. The CDR3 contains 16 residues. Trimming shortened V by 5 bases and J by 4 bases, and 18 bases separated the two germline ends. Germline V CDR1 and CDR2: SGHVS, FQNEAQ. The CDR3 DNA is TGTGCCAGCAGCCTTGCCCCTCTCGGGCCTTACAATGAGCAGTTCTTC. It specifies CASSLAPLGPYNEQFF.

This clone was detected once. The chain employs TRBV2 and TRBJ1-5; D unresolved. The CDR3 extends over 14 amino acids. V was pared by 3 bases and J by 5 bases, with 11 bases between. Germline loops: CDR1 SNHLY, CDR2 FYNNEI. In nucleotides, the CDR3 is TGTGCCAGCAGTGATGGGTACTTGTATCAGCCCCAGCATTTT. Translated, it gives CASSDGYLYQPQHF.

The chain carries TRBV27 and TRBJ2-7; no clear D gene. Trimming took off 5 bases at V and 0 bases at J, with 14 bases between the two ends. CDR1 and CDR2 from the germline V gene are MNHEY and SMNVEV (reference sequence). This CDR3 comprises 15 residues. The CDR3 loop reads CASSGRVSSSYEQYF. Here the CDR3 DNA reads TGTGCCAGCAGTGGTAGGGTCAGCAGCTCCTACGAGCAGTACTTC.

The chain is built from TRBV28 and TRBJ1-2, with TRBD1 matching 11 bases. V gave up 4 bases and J gave up 3 bases; unmatched junction bases: 7. CDR1 is MDHEN, CDR2 SYDVKM, per germline. This CDR3 comprises 16 residues. CDR3 bases: TGTGCCAGCAGTTCCGGACAGGGGGCGTATGACTATGGCTACACCTTC. Protein sequence: CASSSGQGAYDYGYTF.

This clone appeared once. The chain joins TRBV5-1 to TRBJ1-4; 11 bases are shared with TRBD1. Germline CDR1 reads SGHRS; CDR2 reads YFSETQ. This CDR3 is 18 amino acids long. V lost 4 bases, J lost 0 bases, and 8 bases stayed unmatched. The CDR3 spells CASSPGQGGTATNEKLFF. The CDR3 coding sequence is TGCGCCAGCAGCCCGGGACAGGGGGGAACCGCAACTAATGAAAAACTGTTTTTT.

The rearrangement links TRBV5-5 to TRBJ2-5, with D unresolved. Germline CDR1 SGHKS, CDR2 YYEKEE (reference sequence). CDR3 length: 12 amino acids. V gave up 0 bases and J gave up 4 bases, with 4 bases separating them. The CDR3 DNA sequence: TGTGCCAGCAGCTTGGGGCCAGAGACCCAGTACTTC. This translates into CASSLGPETQYF.

The chain recombines TRBV5-4 with TRBJ1-3; 7 nucleotides match TRBD1. V shed 1 base and J 1 base; nucleotides not matched to a gene: 5. This CDR3 region has 16 residues. Germline CDR1 is SGHNT and CDR2 is YYREEE (reference sequence). The chain's CDR3 is CASSLMTGSSGNTIYF. CDR3 coding DNA: TGTGCCAGCAGCTTGATGACAGGGTCATCTGGAAACACCATATATTTT.

V and J are TRBV4-3 and TRBJ1-5, with D possibly matching TRBD1 (5 bases). V lost 0 bases to trimming and J lost 6 bases, with 9 bases between them. The CDR3 is made up of 14 amino acids. Germline lookup yields CDR1 LGHNA and CDR2 YSLEER. Here the CDR3 DNA reads TGCGCCAGCAGCCAAGATCTGGGGGGTCAGCCCCAGCATTTT. It is translated as CASSQDLGGQPQHF.

The V and J genes are TRBV19 and TRBJ2-1; 9 bases are shared with TRBD1. Unmatched junction bases numbered 5, after V lost 10 bases and J lost 10 bases. Per the germline V gene, CDR1 is LNHDA and CDR2 is SQIVND (reference sequence). CDR3 length: 11 residues. The DNA of the CDR3 is TGTGCCACCCGGACAGGGGCCGAGCAGTTCTTC. It encodes CATRTGAEQFF.

The chain couples TRBV2 to TRBJ2-1, with D possibly matching TRBD1 (6 bases). Germline V CDR1 and CDR2: SNHLY, FYNNEI. The CDR3 has 14 residues. The V end was cut by 9 bases, the J end by 4 bases, with 16 bases between. CDR3: CASSTGFSYNEQFF. In DNA form, the CDR3 reads TGTGCCAGTTCAACAGGGTTTTCTTACAATGAGCAGTTCTTC.

V is TRBV5-1 and J is TRBJ2-7, with 10 bases that match TRBD2. Germline loops: CDR1 SGHRS, CDR2 YFSETQ. V lost 4 bases to trimming and J lost 6 bases; unmatched junction nucleotides: 7. The CDR3 sequence is 14 residues long. The CDR3 nucleotides are TGCGCCAGCAGCCTAGGACTAGCGGCGGGCGAGCAGTACTTC. Protein: CASSLGLAAGEQYF.

The chain combines TRBV9 with TRBJ2-7; 9 bases fit TRBD1. V lost 3 bases, J lost 3 bases, and 7 bases stayed unmatched. The CDR3 is made up of 15 amino acids. Per germline, CDR1 SGDLS and CDR2 YYNGEE. The CDR3 reads CASSEGGTGIYEQYF. The CDR3 DNA reads TGTGCCAGCAGCGAGGGGGGGACAGGGATCTACGAGCAGTACTTC.

This clone has only one observation. The chain couples TRBV28 to TRBJ1-2, with D possibly matching TRBD1 (6 bases). The germline CDR1 and CDR2 sequences are MDHEN and SYDVKM. The V gene lost 5 bases and the J gene lost 4 bases, with 11 bases spanning the gap. The CDR3 runs to 13 residues. The CDR3 DNA sequence: TGTGCCAGCAGTGAACAGGGTGTCTATGGCTACACCTTC. It encodes CASSEQGVYGYTF.

The chain combines TRBV28 with TRBJ1-2; D uncertain. The ends were cut back, 5 bases at V and 2 bases at J, with 15 bases in the middle. The CDR3 spans 15 residues. Germline V lookup: CDR1 MDHEN, CDR2 SYDVKM. Here the CDR3 DNA reads TGTGCCAGCAGTCGAACCATCACTGGGAACTATGGCTACACCTTC. Protein sequence: CASSRTITGNYGYTF.

This chain connects TRBV7-3 to TRBJ2-2, with 7 bases fitting TRBD2. The V and J ends lost 6 bases and 4 bases, in that order; junction bases with no gene match: 5. The length of the CDR3 is 14 residues. Germline V gives CDR1 SGHTA, CDR2 FQGTGA. CDR3 in amino acids: CASSSTSVTGELFF. The CDR3 nucleotides read TGTGCCAGCAGTAGTACTAGCGTCACCGGGGAGCTGTTTTTT.

V usage is TRBV7-8 and J usage is TRBJ2-1; D tentatively reads TRBD1 or TRBD2 (6 bases each). V lost 5 bases to trimming and J lost 1 base, with 15 bases between them. Germline V gives CDR1 SGHVS, CDR2 FQNEAQ. The length of the CDR3 is 16 residues. The CDR3 region is CASSRGGGGSYNEQFF. CDR3 DNA: TGTGCCAGCAGCCGTGGTGGAGGGGGGTCCTACAATGAGCAGTTCTTC.

V and J are TRBV11-2 and TRBJ1-1, with 10 bases aligning to TRBD1. V gave up 4 bases and J gave up 1 base; unmatched junction bases: 6. Germline V gene data show CDR1 as SGHAT and CDR2 as FQNNGV. The CDR3 loop spans 16 amino acids. The CDR3: CASSSSRQGANTEAFF. The CDR3, as DNA: TGTGCCAGCAGCTCCTCCCGACAGGGGGCGAACACTGAAGCTTTCTTT.